These T cell receptor beta chains were read from a single sample in a study of sequential checkpoint blockade in melanoma. The repertoire was sequenced with immunoSEQ multiplex PCR; TCRdb's copy has only in-frame clones and lacks some. This sample has about 6,400 clones, with about 19% found just once. The source was tumor tissue (inferred from file names), collected from a patient given nivolumab and ipilimumab in sequence. All receptors derive from a human donor with melanoma. CDR3s include the opening cysteine and the closing phenylalanine or tryptophan. The D gene is left open where the match is weak. Only part of the rows carry a size: once, few, many, or a class if the clone is expanded.

v_call	clone_size	d_call	cdr3_length	j_call	cdr3_aa	cdr3_nt
TRBV6-8	few	NA	12	TRBJ2-7	CASRPPGQEQYF	TGTGCCAGCAGGCCACCAGGGCAGGAGCAGTACTTC
TRBV4-1	NA	TRBD1	16	TRBJ1-6	CASSQDRVGGIWALHF	TGCGCCAGCAGCCAAGATCGCGTAGGGGGCATATGGGCCCTCCACTTT
TRBV18	once	NA	15	TRBJ2-2	CASSPDQTRAGELFF	TGTGCCAGCTCACCGGACCAAACGAGGGCCGGGGAGCTGTTTTTT
TRBV11-3	NA	NA	15	TRBJ2-3	CASSSGFARADTQYF	TGTGCCAGCAGCTCGGGTTTTGCACGGGCAGATACGCAGTATTTT
TRBV19	NA	NA	13	TRBJ2-5	CASSITNRETQYF	TGTGCCAGTAGTATTACCAACCGAGAGACCCAGTACTTC
TRBV9	NA	NA	15	TRBJ2-2	CASSVGRVGTGELFF	TGTGCCAGCAGCGTAGGCAGGGTGGGGACCGGGGAGCTGTTTTTT
TRBV23-1	few	NA	16	TRBJ2-2	CASSQAVGAGTGELFF	TGCGCCAGCAGCCAAGCGGTGGGGGCTGGGACCGGGGAGCTGTTTTTT
TRBV11-3	many	NA	14	TRBJ1-1	CASSLGRTATEAFF	TGTGCCAGCAGCTTAGGCAGGACAGCCACTGAAGCTTTCTTT
TRBV18	NA	NA	14	TRBJ2-5	CASSYPELQETQYF	TGTGCCAGCTCATATCCGGAGTTGCAAGAGACCCAGTACTTC
TRBV23-1	NA	NA	17	TRBJ1-5	CASSQSLGKYSNQPQHF	TGCGCCAGCAGTCAATCTCTGGGCAAATATAGCAATCAGCCCCAGCATTTT
TRBV11-3	few	TRBD2	16	TRBJ2-5	CASSLQLAGYQETQYF	TGTGCCAGCAGCCTCCAACTAGCGGGGTACCAAGAGACCCAGTACTTC
TRBV6-8	NA	NA	15	TRBJ1-4	CASSEAPWAKGGLFF	TGTGCCAGCAGTGAGGCCCCTTGGGCGAAGGGGGGACTGTTTTTT
TRBV7-1	NA	NA	13	TRBJ2-7	CASSSEGGGEQYF	TGTGCCAGCAGCTCCGAAGGTGGGGGGGAGCAGTACTTC
TRBV25-1	NA	NA	16	TRBJ1-1	CASSGRPRGGYTEAFF	TGTGCCAGCAGTGGACGCCCCCGGGGGGGTTACACTGAAGCTTTCTTT
TRBV7-5	NA	NA	15	TRBJ2-7	CASSPVGGVYYEQYF	TGTGCCAGCAGCCCCGTTGGGGGGGTCTACTACGAGCAGTACTTC
TRBV5-1	few	TRBD2	16	TRBJ2-3	CASSRGLALRTDTQYF	TGCGCCAGCAGCAGGGGACTAGCGTTGCGCACAGATACGCAGTATTTT
TRBV6-8	few	NA	12	TRBJ2-7	CATSPGSYEQYF	TGTGCCACCTCGCCAGGTTCCTACGAGCAGTACTTC
TRBV11-3	many	NA	14	TRBJ2-1	CASSTYGGSNEQFF	TGTGCCAGCAGCACGTACGGGGGCTCCAATGAGCAGTTCTTC
TRBV11-3	few	NA	14	TRBJ2-5	CASSLFSGDETQYF	TGTGCCAGCAGCCTTTTCTCCGGGGACGAGACCCAGTACTTC
TRBV10-3	NA	NA	14	TRBJ2-5	CAIKGGEHQETQYF	TGTGCCATCAAGGGCGGGGAACATCAAGAGACCCAGTACTTC
TRBV25-1	medium-sized	TRBD2	16	TRBJ2-3	CASSTRLAGGADTQYF	TGTGCCAGCAGTACCAGACTAGCCGGTGGTGCAGATACGCAGTATTTT
TRBV9	many	NA	16	TRBJ1-3	CASSVGRANSGNTIYF	TGTGCCAGCAGCGTAGGTCGGGCAAACTCTGGAAACACCATATATTTT
TRBV10-2	NA	TRBD2	15	TRBJ2-1	CASRPGTSGFNEQFF	TGCGCCAGCAGGCCCGGGACTAGCGGTTTCAATGAGCAGTTCTTC
TRBV19	NA	NA	16	TRBJ1-2	CASSIAEGASGGGYTF	TGTGCCAGTAGTATTGCAGAAGGGGCTTCGGGAGGTGGCTACACCTTC
TRBV11-3	medium-sized	TRBD1	16	TRBJ1-5	CASSLGAAGGGQPQHF	TGTGCCAGCAGCTTGGGGGCGGCAGGGGGCGGGCAGCCCCAGCATTTT
TRBV18	NA	NA	12	TRBJ2-1	CASSPPSLEQFF	TGTGCCAGCTCACCACCGAGTCTAGAGCAGTTCTTC
TRBV30	NA	TRBD1	14	TRBJ2-7	CAWRRGTGGREQYF	TGTGCCTGGAGGCGGGGGACAGGGGGCCGCGAGCAGTACTTC
TRBV11-3	medium-sized	NA	14	TRBJ2-7	CASSSTPRAYEQYF	TGTGCCAGCAGCTCGACACCGCGAGCCTACGAGCAGTACTTC
TRBV27	few	NA	14	TRBJ1-5	CASSLLGGNQPQHF	TGTGCCAGCAGTTTATTAGGAGGGAATCAGCCCCAGCATTTT
TRBV6-8	NA	NA	13	TRBJ2-3	CASSDGRGDTQYF	TGTGCCAGCAGTGACGGCCGGGGAGATACGCAGTATTTT
TRBV7-4	few	NA	13	TRBJ1-1	CASRVARNTEAFF	TGTGCCAGCAGAGTTGCGAGGAACACTGAAGCTTTCTTT